These 18 T cell receptor beta chains share one sample of origin, sequenced in a study of T cells in Graves' hyperthyroidism and ophthalmopathy. TCR beta CDR3 region amplification was performed from RNA transcripts. HTBI primers were employed in a first-round RT-PCR of the TCR CDR3. TCRdb itself ran the multiplex PCR reads through MiXCR, one entry per CDR3 protein. The table includes about 340,000 distinct CDR3 sequences, roughly a fifth detected once. Sequences were obtained from blood. These receptors were taken from a woman aged 45 to 65 with Graves' hyperthyroidism.

Worth noting for this clonotype: With a much larger clone just one base away, this may be a read error. The V and J genes are TRBV30 and TRBJ2-2; D possibly uses TRBD1 or TRBD2 (5 bases each). Germline V gives CDR1 GTSNPN, CDR2 SVGIG (reference sequence). This CDR3 comprises 14 residues. The CDR3 spells CAWSGLLGTGELVF. In DNA, the CDR3 is TGTGCCTGGAGTGGACTCCTAGGGACCGGGGAGCTGGTTTTT.

The chain recombines TRBV9 with TRBJ2-5; either TRBD1 or TRBD2 may fit D (5 bases each). Trimming took 4 bases from V and 0 from J, leaving 13 bases between them. Per the germline V gene, CDR1 is SGDLS and CDR2 is YYNGEE. The CDR3 length is 15 residues. The CDR3 protein is CASSSGTVYQETQYF. DNA of the CDR3: TGTGCCAGCAGCTCCGGGACGGTCTACCAAGAGACCCAGTACTTC. The whole variable domain, remainder taken from reference TRBV9 and TRBJ2-5, is DSGVTQTPKHLITATGQRVTLRCSPRSGDLSVYWYQQSLDQGLQFLIQYYNGEERAKGNILERFSAQQFPDLHSELNLSSLELGDSALYFCASSSGTVYQETQYFGPGTRLLVL.

Many counts were recorded for this clonotype. V is TRBV30 and J is TRBJ1-1; 9 bases align to TRBD1. The CDR3 has 15 residues. CDR1 and CDR2 (germline): GTSNPN, SVGIG (reference sequence). Trimming cost V 4 bases and J 0 bases; bases outside gene matches: 6. Here the CDR3 DNA reads TGTGCCTGGACCATACAGGGGGCGATGAACACTGAAGCTTTCTTT. Translation gives CAWTIQGAMNTEAFF.

Many counts were recorded for this clonotype. The chain combines TRBV28 with TRBJ1-1; D perhaps matches TRBD1 (5 bases). There are 14 residues in the CDR3. V lost 6 bases and J lost 4, with 15 bases in between. The V gene's germline CDR1 is MDHEN and CDR2 SYDVKM. CDR3 amino acids: CASSFSPTATEAFF. The CDR3 DNA reads as TGTGCCAGCAGCTTCTCCCCGACAGCCACTGAAGCTTTCTTT.

There are a few counts of this clonotype. This chain connects TRBV29-1 to TRBJ2-2; 7 bases align to TRBD1. V trimming: 4 bases; J trimming: 5 bases; junction bases outside the gene matches: 4. The germline CDR1 and CDR2 sequences are SQVTM and ANQGSEA. The CDR3 sequence is 13 residues long. The CDR3 spells CSVGNRGTGELFF. In nucleotides, the CDR3 is TGCAGCGTTGGGAACAGGGGAACCGGGGAGCTGTTTTTT.

The genes are TRBV29-1 and TRBJ2-1, with 8 nucleotides matching TRBD2. Losses at the gene ends were 1 base for V and 2 bases for J; bases not matched to a gene: 7. The V gene's germline CDR1 is SQVTM and CDR2 ANQGSEA. This CDR3 region has 16 residues. CDR3 coding DNA: TGCAGCGTTGAAGGGGGAACGGGAGGGACCTACAATGAGCAGTTCTTC. Amino acid sequence: CSVEGGTGGTYNEQFF.

At least ten counts were recorded for this clonotype. This rearrangement joins TRBV20-1 to TRBJ2-7; D gene ambiguous. Trimming took off 5 bases at V and 5 bases at J, with 7 bases between the two ends. Germline V gives CDR1 DFQATT, CDR2 SNEGSKA (reference sequence). The CDR3 sequence is 10 residues long. This chain's CDR3 is CSALDNEQYF. The CDR3 coding sequence is TGCAGTGCTCTAGATAACGAGCAGTACTTC.

This clonotype has ten or more counts. V usage is TRBV7-2 and J usage is TRBJ1-1; D is undetermined. This CDR3 has 17 amino acids. V was pared by 1 base and J by 0 bases, with 15 bases between. Germline CDR1 SGHTA, CDR2 FQGNSA. The CDR3 bases are TGTGCCAGCAGCTTAGATGGCAGACTATACCTGAACACTGAAGCTTTCTTT. This translates into CASSLDGRLYLNTEAFF.

V and J are TRBV18 and TRBJ1-2; D gene unclear. With 3 bases removed from V and 4 bases from J, the gap between germline ends came to 18 bases. The CDR3 has 16 amino acids. Germline loops: CDR1 KGHSH, CDR2 LQKENI. For the CDR3, the DNA is TGTGCCAGCTCACCCACGTCCGGACGGACCCTCTATGGCTACACCTTC. This encodes CASSPTSGRTLYGYTF.

This clonotype occurred many times. The chain joins TRBV3-1 to TRBJ2-1; possible D gene TRBD2, 7 bases. In germline, CDR1 is LGHDT, CDR2 YNNKEL (reference sequence). V lost 2 bases, J lost 12 bases, and 20 bases lay in between. The CDR3 sequence is 15 residues long. The CDR3 loop is CASSQQLGGGWTQFF. CDR3 bases: TGTGCCAGCAGCCAACAACTAGGCGGGGGCTGGACGCAGTTCTTC.

This clonotype was counted many times. The chain uses TRBV12-3 or TRBV12-4 and TRBJ2-1; 8 bases are shared with TRBD2. This CDR3 has 17 residues. The V and J ends lost 3 bases and 3 bases, in that order; junction bases with no gene match: 10. DNA for the CDR3: TGTGCCAGCAGTTTGGGCTGGCCAGCGGGGGTCTACAATGAGCAGTTCTTC. The encoded protein is CASSLGWPAGVYNEQFF.

The chain carries TRBV5-1 and TRBJ1-5; tentatively, D is TRBD1 (6 bases). With 3 bases removed from V and 4 bases from J, the gap between germline ends came to 14 bases. Germline CDR1 reads SGHRS; CDR2 reads YFSETQ. This CDR3 comprises 15 residues. The CDR3 nucleotides read TGCGCCAGCAGCTCCGGGACCGGACAGAATCAGCCCCAGCATTTT. Encoded protein: CASSSGTGQNQPQHF.

This clonotype was recorded many times. The V call is TRBV11-1, the J call TRBJ2-7; D not certain. Trimming removed 5 bases from V and 7 bases from J, with 18 bases in between. In germline, CDR1 is SGHAT, CDR2 FQDESV (reference sequence). The CDR3 runs 14 residues. The CDR3 DNA reads TGTGCCAGCAGCCCCAGTGTGGTGTTGGCGGAGCAGTACTTC. This codes for CASSPSVVLAEQYF. Variable domain in full (rest from reference TRBV11-1 and TRBJ2-7): EAEVAQSPRYKITEKSQAVAFWCDPISGHATLYWYRQILGQGPELLVQFQDESVVDDSQLPKDRFSAERLKGVDSTLKIQPAELGDSAMYLCASSPSVVLAEQYFGPGTRLTVT.

This clonotype has only a few counts. The rearrangement joins TRBV19 to TRBJ2-3; D unclear. Germline V gives CDR1 LNHDA, CDR2 SQIVND (reference sequence). V lost 1 base and J lost 0, with 11 bases in between. There are 16 residues in the CDR3. The CDR3 here is CASSIGGTTSTDTQYF. The CDR3 DNA sequence: TGTGCCAGTAGTATAGGCGGCACCACTAGCACAGATACGCAGTATTTT.

V is TRBV7-9 and J is TRBJ2-1; D possibly uses TRBD1 or TRBD2 (6 bases each). V lost 0 bases to trimming and J lost 6 bases, with 21 bases between them. Germline CDR1 is SEHNR and CDR2 is FQNEAQ (reference sequence). The length of the CDR3 is 18 residues. The CDR3: CASSLASGAPGESNEQFF. CDR3 bases: TGTGCCAGCAGCTTAGCCTCGGGGGCGCCTGGGGAGAGCAATGAGCAGTTCTTC. Full variable domain (remainder filled in from reference TRBV7-9 and TRBJ2-1): DTGVSQNPRHKITKRGQNVTFRCDPISEHNRLYWYRQTLGQGPEFLTYFQNEAQLEKSRLLSDRFSAERPKGSFSTLEIQRTEQGDSAMYLCASSLASGAPGESNEQFFGPGTRLTVL.

V and J are TRBV6-1 and TRBJ1-2, with D possibly being TRBD1 (6 bases). Trimming left V 8 bases short and J 9 bases short, with 16 bases between. CDR3 length: 12 residues. In germline, CDR1 is MNHNS, CDR2 SASEGT. The CDR3 protein is CASVRGANSYTF. CDR3 in DNA: TGTGCCAGCGTGAGGGGGGCCAATAGCTACACCTTC.

The table lists this clonotype with many counts. This rearrangement joins TRBV6-2 or TRBV6-3 to TRBJ2-3; 7 bases agree with TRBD1. The CDR3 runs 15 residues. After removal of 0 bases from V and 3 bases from J, the junction contained 3 bases not matched to a gene. In germline, CDR1 is MNHEY, CDR2 SVGEGT. CDR3 amino acids: CASSYSQGDTDTQYF. CDR3 DNA sequence: TGTGCCAGCAGTTACTCTCAGGGGGATACAGATACGCAGTATTTT.

The gene calls are TRBV30 and TRBJ1-2; D remains unclear. V was clipped by 0 bases and J by 0 bases, with 11 bases between them. The length of the CDR3 is 15 residues. Per the germline V gene, CDR1 is GTSNPN and CDR2 is SVGIG (reference sequence). In DNA, the CDR3 is TGTGCCTGGAGTGTAGGTGGCAATGCTAACTATGGCTACACCTTC. As protein: CAWSVGGNANYGYTF.